This entry lists 12 T cell receptor beta chains sequenced from one sample in a study of blood T cell repertoires in COVID-19 (TCRdb year 2020). Library construction relied on the immunoSEQ multiplex PCR assay. In its TCRdb copy, this immuneACCESS table keeps in-frame sequences only and misses some clones. Where compared with another copy, unresolved V genes explain less than half of these, and the others have no known cause. Here the sample has 250,000 to 300,000 clones; roughly 89% occur a single time. The top ten clonotypes cover around 3% of the sample. Sequencing input: peripheral blood. The receptors were gathered from a woman aged 30 to 39 with active or convalescent COVID-19.

The chain combines TRBV3-1 (or the pseudogene TRBV3-2) with TRBJ1-2; a weak D match, TRBD1 (6 bases). Germline V gene data show CDR1 as LGHDT and CDR2 as YNNKEL (reference sequence). This CDR3 contains 13 residues. Trimming pared 4 bases from V and 5 bases from J, leaving 11 bases between. Here the CDR3 DNA reads TGTGCCAGCAGCCCCCCTAGGGGGTATGGCTACACCTTC. The encoded protein is CASSPPRGYGYTF.

The rearrangement joins TRBV21-1 to TRBJ2-1; the table assigns TRBD2, which was not confirmed against the DNA. TRBV21-1 is marked as a pseudogene. CDR3 length equals 17 residues. CDR3 protein: CASSKAPPWSSYNEQFF. The CDR3 coding sequence is TGTGCCAGCAGCAAAGCCCCTCCTTGGAGCTCCTACAATGAGCAGTTCTTC.

J is TRBJ2-7 and V is TRBV28, with 7 bases matching TRBD1. The germline V gene has CDR1 MDHEN and CDR2 SYDVKM. V shed 8 bases, J shed 3 bases, and the junction held 4 bases outside the gene matches. This CDR3 is 12 amino acids long. CDR3 amino acids: CASGDRLYEQYF. CDR3 DNA sequence: TGTGCCAGCGGGGACAGACTCTACGAGCAGTACTTC.

There are a few counts of this clone. J is TRBJ1-1 and V is TRBV10-3, with D unclear. The V end was cut by 4 bases, the J end by 5 bases, with 11 bases between. CDR1 and CDR2 from the germline V gene are ENHRY and SYGVKD. The CDR3 consists of 13 residues. The CDR3 nucleotides read TGTGCCATCAGTGGGGTCCCGACTACTGAAGCTTTCTTT. Translating it yields CAISGVPTTEAFF.

The chain links TRBV5-6 to TRBJ2-1; the D is unclear. Germline lookup yields CDR1 SGHDT and CDR2 YYEEEE. Trimming left V 4 bases short and J 4 bases short, with 6 bases between. The CDR3 is 12 residues long. This CDR3 reads CASSRQYNEQFF. DNA of the CDR3: TGTGCCAGCAGCCGTCAGTACAATGAGCAGTTCTTC.

The chain is built from TRBV5-4 and TRBJ2-5; 8 bases are shared with TRBD2. V shed 0 bases and J 7 bases; nucleotides not matched to a gene: 11. Germline lookup yields CDR1 SGHNT and CDR2 YYREEE (reference sequence). The CDR3 spans 16 residues. The CDR3 DNA sequence: TGTGCCAGCAGCTTGGCAGGGGCGGGGGGCCTGGGGACCCAGTACTTC. It specifies CASSLAGAGGLGTQYF.

This rearrangement joins TRBV7-2 to TRBJ1-5; 7 bases fit TRBD1. With 2 bases clipped from V and 6 bases from J, the junction kept 4 bases outside the gene matches. CDR1 SGHTA and CDR2 FQGNSA come from the germline V gene. CDR3 length: 14 amino acids. In nucleotides, the CDR3 is TGTGCCAGCAGCTTATACAGGGGCGGTCAGCCCCAGCATTTT. The encoded protein is CASSLYRGGQPQHF.

The V call is TRBV18, the J call TRBJ2-1; 7 bases map to TRBD1. V was clipped by 6 bases and J by 8 bases; unmatched bases: 10. CDR1 KGHSH and CDR2 LQKENI come from the germline V gene. The CDR3 extends over 14 amino acids. The CDR3 DNA follows: TGTGCCAGCTCCTCAGGGACAGTGCGCGATGAGCAGTTCTTC. Its translation is CASSSGTVRDEQFF.

V is TRBV4-3 and J is TRBJ2-1; weak D call: TRBD2 (6 bases). The length of the CDR3 is 16 residues. CDR1 LGHNA and CDR2 YSLEER come from the germline V gene. Trimming shortened V by 0 bases and J by 0 bases, and 9 bases separated the two germline ends. CDR3 protein: CASSQESGGSYNEQFF. In DNA form, the CDR3 reads TGCGCCAGCAGCCAAGAGTCCGGGGGCTCCTACAATGAGCAGTTCTTC.

The V call is TRBV3-1 (or the pseudogene TRBV3-2), the J call TRBJ1-1, with D perhaps TRBD1 (6 bases). Germline V gene sequence: CDR1 LGHDT, CDR2 YNNKEL (reference sequence). This CDR3 has 16 amino acids. Trimming shortened V by 4 bases and J by 1 base, and 16 bases separated the two germline ends. The CDR3 spells CASSPFRGAGNTEAFF. The CDR3 nucleotides read TGTGCCAGCAGCCCCTTCCGGGGGGCTGGGAACACTGAAGCTTTCTTT.

V gene TRBV11-2 combines with J gene TRBJ1-4, with a possible D match to TRBD1 (5 bases). Germline lookup yields CDR1 SGHAT and CDR2 FQNNGV. The CDR3 runs to 15 residues. The V end lost 1 base, the J end lost 8 bases, and 14 bases lay between the germline ends. The CDR3 sequence: CASSLGQGFDEKLFF. The CDR3 DNA follows: TGTGCCAGCAGCTTAGGCCAGGGATTCGACGAAAAACTGTTTTTT.

The rearrangement uses TRBV2 and TRBJ1-5; no definite D call. V lost 3 bases and J lost 3, with 9 bases in between. Germline assignment: CDR1 SNHLY and CDR2 FYNNEI. This CDR3 is 14 amino acids long. The CDR3 sequence is CASSDLPPNQPQHF. In DNA, the CDR3 is TGTGCCAGCAGTGACCTTCCCCCCAATCAGCCCCAGCATTTT.